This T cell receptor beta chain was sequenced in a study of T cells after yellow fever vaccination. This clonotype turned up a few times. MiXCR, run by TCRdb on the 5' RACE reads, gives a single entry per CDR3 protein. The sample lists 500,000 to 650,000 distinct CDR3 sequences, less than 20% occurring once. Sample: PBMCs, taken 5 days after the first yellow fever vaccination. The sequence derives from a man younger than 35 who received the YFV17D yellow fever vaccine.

The CDR3 sequence: CASSLVGGDYYNEQFF. The CDR3 nucleotides read TGTGCCAGCAGCTTAGTGGGGGGAGACTACTACAATGAGCAGTTCTTC. The gene calls are TRBV7-9 and TRBJ2-1; a possible D gene is TRBD2 (6 bases). This CDR3 comprises 16 residues. V was trimmed by 1 base and J by 3 bases, leaving 13 bases between them. CDR1 and CDR2 (germline): SEHNR, FQNEAQ (reference sequence).